Each of the 5 T cell receptor beta chains below was sequenced from the same sample in a study of T-cell memory formation after mild COVID-19. MiXCR, applied by TCRdb to the 5' RACE reads, yields one record per CDR3 protein. Among roughly 250,000 distinct CDR3 sequences listed, 16% were seen once. What was sequenced was PBMCs or a T cell subset sorted from them (not recorded which). These TCRs come from a man aged 18-30 years who had mild COVID-19 (a few samples of this study predate the infection). Cell type and time point are not known.

The V and J genes are TRBV18 and TRBJ1-2; D is unresolved. The CDR3 covers 14 residues. CDR1 is KGHSH and CDR2 is LQKENI in the germline V gene. V shed 3 bases and J shed 4 bases, with 12 bases lying between them. The CDR3 spells CASSPATSSYGYTF. The CDR3 DNA sequence: TGTGCCAGCTCACCGGCCACTAGTAGCTATGGCTACACCTTC.

The chain employs TRBV18 and TRBJ1-2; no firm D call. The germline CDR1 and CDR2 sequences are KGHSH and LQKENI. The CDR3 length is 14 residues. The germline V and J ends were trimmed by 5 bases and 2 bases, with 12 bases remaining between them. CDR3 coding DNA: TGTGCCAGCTCAATCCCTTGGGTGAACTATGGCTACACCTTC. The encoded protein is CASSIPWVNYGYTF.

This clonotype was counted between two and nine times. The chain couples TRBV6-2 or TRBV6-3 to TRBJ2-7; TRBD1 matches 9 bases. This CDR3 region has 17 residues. The J segment lost 0 bases and the V segment lost 5 bases, leaving 11 bases of the junction unmatched. Per germline, CDR1 MNHEY and CDR2 SVGEGT. The CDR3, as DNA: TGTGCCAGCAGTCTACCGGGACAGGGATTCAGCTCCTACGAGCAGTACTTC. Its protein product is CASSLPGQGFSSYEQYF.

The V gene is TRBV9, the J gene TRBJ2-7, with 7 bases matching TRBD2. Germline CDR1 and CDR2: SGDLS and YYNGEE. This CDR3 contains 14 residues. The J segment lost 4 bases and the V segment lost 0 bases, leaving 4 bases of the junction unmatched. The CDR3 sequence: CASSVGEGQYEQYF. The CDR3 nucleotides read TGTGCCAGCAGCGTAGGGGAGGGCCAGTACGAGCAGTACTTC. Full variable domain (remainder filled in from reference TRBV9 and TRBJ2-7): DSGVTQTPKHLITATGQRVTLRCSPRSGDLSVYWYQQSLDQGLQFLIQYYNGEERAKGNILERFSAQQFPDLHSELNLSSLELGDSALYFCASSVGEGQYEQYFGPGTRLTVT.

There are a few counts of this clonotype. The gene calls are TRBV5-1 and TRBJ2-5; D may be TRBD1 (5 bases). This CDR3 region has 16 residues. Trimming removed 0 bases from V and 5 bases from J, with 17 bases in between. Per germline, CDR1 SGHRS and CDR2 YFSETQ. In DNA, the CDR3 is TGCGCCAGCAGCTTGGGATTGGCAGGGTCTAGGGAGACCCAGTACTTC. Amino acid sequence: CASSLGLAGSRETQYF.